The 14 T cell receptor beta chains presented below share a single source sample, sequenced in a study of spatial heterogeneity in lung cancer. Time point defined: sample taken at primary tumor resection. In TCRdb, the 5' RACE reads were re-called with MiXCR into one record per CDR3 protein. The data hold about 48,000 distinct CDR3 sequences, with over 4.5% observed a single time. Sequences were derived from PBMCs, sampled at surgery. The receptor set was obtained from a male donor with early-stage non-small cell lung cancer.

This clonotype turned up a few times. This rearrangement joins TRBV4-1 to TRBJ2-2, with 10 bases fitting TRBD2. This CDR3 is built from 16 residues. Germline CDR1 MGHRA, CDR2 YSYEKL. J gave up 4 bases and V 3 bases, and 5 bases lay outside the gene matches. This chain's CDR3 is CASSQGLAISTGELFF. The CDR3 bases are TGCGCCAGCAGCCAGGGACTAGCGATTTCCACCGGGGAGCTGTTTTTT.

This clonotype has just a few counts. V usage is TRBV11-2 and J usage is TRBJ2-1, with D unclear. CDR1 and CDR2 from the germline V gene are SGHAT and FQNNGV. V gave up 5 bases and J gave up 0 bases, with 8 bases separating them. The CDR3 is 14 amino acids. The CDR3 here is CASSPDHSYNEQFF. CDR3 nucleotides: TGTGCCAGCAGCCCGGATCACTCCTACAATGAGCAGTTCTTC.

This clonotype was recorded at least ten times. The chain recombines TRBV6-2 or TRBV6-3 with TRBJ2-1; D unclear. The V and J ends lost 6 bases and 1 base respectively, with 7 bases between them. The CDR3 length is 13 residues. Germline CDR1 reads MNHEY; CDR2 reads SVGEGT. The CDR3 protein is CASSRTSYNEQFF. DNA of the CDR3: TGTGCCAGCAGCCGTACATCCTACAATGAGCAGTTCTTC.

In this sample, this clonotype turned up many times. The rearrangement links TRBV6-5 to TRBJ1-6; the D is unclear. The length of the CDR3 is 17 residues. Germline CDR1 and CDR2: MNHEY and SVGAGI. V was trimmed by 0 bases and J by 0 bases, leaving 9 bases between them. CDR3 bases: TGTGCCAGCAGTTACTCTGCGGGCAGCTCCTATAATTCACCCCTCCACTTT. Translated, it gives CASSYSAGSSYNSPLHF.

This clonotype has at least ten counts. CDR3: CASSFGTGGETQYF. The DNA of the CDR3 is TGTGCCAGCAGTTTTGGGACAGGGGGAGAGACCCAGTACTTC. The genes are TRBV6-6 and TRBJ2-5; 11 nucleotides line up with TRBD1. CDR3 length equals 14 residues. Germline CDR1 and CDR2: MNHNY and SVGAGI (reference sequence). Trimming at V came to 4 bases and at J to 4 bases, leaving 2 bases not matched to a gene.

Many counts were recorded for this clonotype. The chain joins TRBV6-2 or TRBV6-3 to TRBJ2-5; no clear D gene. This CDR3 contains 10 residues. CDR1 and CDR2 from the germline V gene are MNHEY and SVGEGT. The V and J ends lost 6 bases and 5 bases respectively, with 4 bases between them. The CDR3 loop is CASRRETQYF. For the CDR3, the DNA is TGTGCCAGCAGGCGGGAGACCCAGTACTTC.

This sequence joins TRBV11-2 and TRBJ2-2; D possibly corresponds to TRBD2 (6 bases). CDR1 and CDR2 (germline): SGHAT, FQNNGV. The CDR3 is 15 amino acids. V shed 2 bases and J shed 1 base, with 8 bases lying between them. CDR3 sequence: CASSLSGLNTGELFF. The CDR3 DNA follows: TGTGCCAGCAGCTTAAGCGGGCTGAACACCGGGGAGCTGTTTTTT. Supplemented by reference TRBV11-2 and TRBJ2-2, the full variable domain reads EAGVAQSPRYKIIEKRQSVAFWCNPISGHATLYWYQQILGQGPKLLIQFQNNGVVDDSQLPKDRFSAERLKGVDSTLKIQPAKLEDSAVYLCASSLSGLNTGELFFGEGSRLTVL.

The chain uses TRBV11-2 and TRBJ1-1, with TRBD1 as a possible D gene (5 bases). V was clipped by 7 bases and J by 4 bases, with 16 bases between them. Germline V lookup: CDR1 SGHAT, CDR2 FQNNGV. This CDR3 has 14 residues. The DNA of the CDR3 is TGTGCCAGCAATTCGCCAGGGCGGGTCACTGAAGCTTTCTTT. Its protein product is CASNSPGRVTEAFF.

For this clonotype: A single base separates this from a much larger clone, so it may be a read error. The CDR3 here is CGVAQETQYF. CDR3 DNA sequence: TGCGGCGTTGCCCAAGAGACCCAGTACTTC. The rearrangement uses TRBV29-1 and TRBJ2-5, with D uncertain. CDR3 length: 10 residues. Per the germline V gene, CDR1 is SQVTM and CDR2 is ANQGSEA.

This clonotype was recorded a few times. The CDR3 DNA sequence: TGTGCCAGCAGCGACAGCATAGAGGAGTATTTT. This gives the protein CASSDSIEEYF. The chain uses TRBV7-9 and TRBJ2-3, with D perhaps matching TRBD1 (5 bases). Germline V lookup: CDR1 SEHNR, CDR2 FQNEAQ (reference sequence). V lost 5 bases and J lost 13, with 13 bases in between. This CDR3 spans 11 amino acids.

The rearrangement joins TRBV7-2 to TRBJ1-5; D not certain. The V gene lost 1 base and the J gene lost 9 bases, with 16 bases spanning the gap. Looked up from germline, CDR1 is SGHTA and CDR2 is FQGNSA. This CDR3 has 15 amino acids. The CDR3 is CASSLEGAFVGPQHF. The CDR3 DNA is TGTGCCAGCAGCTTAGAAGGAGCCTTCGTCGGGCCCCAGCATTTT.

The V call is TRBV3-1, the J call TRBJ2-3, with 11 bases matching TRBD2. Germline lookup yields CDR1 LGHDT and CDR2 YNNKEL (reference sequence). The CDR3 is 16 amino acids. The J segment lost 1 base and the V segment lost 4 bases, leaving 4 bases of the junction unmatched. This chain's CDR3 is CASSRSGRGGTDTQYF. The CDR3 nucleotides read TGTGCCAGCAGCCGTAGCGGGAGGGGGGGCACAGATACGCAGTATTTT.

This clonotype was seen repeatedly, ten times or more. V usage is TRBV29-1 and J usage is TRBJ2-1; 9 bases are shared with TRBD2. The CDR3 is 15 amino acids. Per germline, CDR1 SQVTM and CDR2 ANQGSEA. The J segment lost 0 bases and the V segment lost 6 bases, leaving 6 bases of the junction unmatched. The CDR3 is CSVRDSGSSYNEQFF. CDR3 coding DNA: TGCAGCGTCCGAGATAGCGGGAGCTCCTACAATGAGCAGTTCTTC.

This clonotype was counted at least ten times. The chain couples TRBV19 to TRBJ2-2, with unresolved D. Per germline, CDR1 LNHDA and CDR2 SQIVND (reference sequence). The CDR3 extends over 13 amino acids. Trimming pared 5 bases from V and 4 bases from J, leaving 8 bases between. The CDR3 region is CASSPSLTGELFF. CDR3 nucleotide sequence: TGTGCCAGTAGTCCCTCCCTCACCGGGGAGCTGTTTTTT.